One and the same sample provided the 29 T cell receptor beta chains below, sequenced in a study of cytomegalovirus exposure and HLA in healthy donors. A multiplex PCR was run with 60 Vbeta primers and 13 Jbeta primers. The method was immunoSEQ multiplex PCR; TCRdb's version includes in-frame clones alone and lacks a portion of them. The sample holds about 160,000 clones; roughly 70% are singletons and the top ten take about 2.7%. The specimen sequenced was PBMCs. The receptor source for this set is a woman aged 45 to 65 in good health and CMV-seropositive.

This chain joins TRBV5-1 and TRBJ2-3, with 8 bases matching TRBD2. Trimming cost V 6 bases and J 1 base; bases outside gene matches: 10. This CDR3 region has 16 residues. Germline V gene data show CDR1 as SGHRS and CDR2 as YFSETQ. The CDR3 coding sequence is TGCGCCAGCACGTCCCTAAGTAGCGGGGGCACAGATACGCAGTATTTT. Translation: CASTSLSSGGTDTQYF.

The gene calls are TRBV7-2 and TRBJ1-2, with D possibly TRBD1 on 5 matching bases. CDR3 length: 14 amino acids. Germline V gene lookup returns CDR1 SGHTA and CDR2 FQGNSA. V lost 7 bases and J lost 7, with 19 bases in between. The CDR3, as DNA: TGTGCCAGCACCAATATGCAGGGAATGGGTGGCTACACCTTC. Amino acids: CASTNMQGMGGYTF.

V usage is TRBV9 and J usage is TRBJ1-1; 7 bases are shared with TRBD1. CDR1 and CDR2 from the germline V gene are SGDLS and YYNGEE. Trimming at V came to 4 bases and at J to 1 base, leaving 4 bases not matched to a gene. This CDR3 comprises 14 residues. The CDR3 spells CASSSDRENTEAFF. The CDR3 DNA reads TGTGCCAGCAGCTCTGACAGGGAGAACACTGAAGCTTTCTTT. Variable domain in full (rest from reference TRBV9 and TRBJ1-1): DSGVTQTPKHLITATGQRVTLRCSPRSGDLSVYWYQQSLDQGLQFLIQYYNGEERAKGNILERFSAQQFPDLHSELNLSSLELGDSALYFCASSSDRENTEAFFGQGTRLTVV.

V usage is TRBV2 and J usage is TRBJ1-1; D possibly corresponds to TRBD1 (6 bases). The V end lost 6 bases, the J end lost 7 bases, and 15 bases lay between the germline ends. This CDR3 comprises 13 residues. Germline V CDR1 and CDR2: SNHLY, FYNNEI. CDR3 sequence reads: CASRGASQGEAFF. CDR3 coding DNA: TGTGCCAGCAGGGGGGCGAGTCAGGGTGAAGCTTTCTTT.

The chain has TRBV25-1 and TRBJ2-2, with 9 bases matching TRBD1. Per germline, CDR1 MGHDK and CDR2 SYGVNS. The length of the CDR3 is 17 residues. After removal of 5 bases from V and 4 bases from J, the junction contained 11 bases not matched to a gene. This CDR3 reads CASSSPPGQGSTGELFF. CDR3 coding DNA: TGTGCCAGCAGTTCCCCCCCGGGACAGGGAAGCACCGGGGAGCTGTTTTTT. Full variable domain (remainder filled in from reference TRBV25-1 and TRBJ2-2): EADIYQTPRYLVIGTGKKITLECSQTMGHDKMYWYQQDPGMELHLIHYSYGVNSTEKGDLSSESTVSRIRTEHFPLTLESARPSHTSQYLCASSSPPGQGSTGELFFGEGSRLTVL.

This clone was detected only a few times. V is TRBV5-5 and J is TRBJ1-2; the D is unclear. CDR3 length equals 16 residues. CDR1 and CDR2 (germline): SGHKS, YYEKEE (reference sequence). Trimming took 0 bases from V and 7 from J, leaving 19 bases between them. CDR3: CASSLDYRPLIFGYTF. The CDR3 DNA follows: TGTGCCAGCAGCTTGGACTATCGACCATTGATCTTTGGCTACACCTTC.

V is TRBV5-1 and J is TRBJ2-1, with a possible D match to TRBD2 (7 bases). Germline CDR1 SGHRS, CDR2 YFSETQ. The CDR3 loop spans 15 amino acids. Trimming took 4 bases from V and 2 from J, leaving 13 bases between them. The CDR3 nucleotides are TGCGCCAGCAGCCCGAGGGGGGGCGCCTACAATGAGCAGTTCTTC. Amino acid sequence: CASSPRGGAYNEQFF.

About this clone: At one of its ends the junction is not consistent with the germline gene, which may arise from a read error. This chain links TRBV7-9 with TRBJ2-1; D call uncertain. Germline V CDR1 and CDR2: SEHNR, FQNEAQ (reference sequence). The CDR3 loop spans 11 amino acids. The CDR3 DNA reads as TGTTCCAGCAGTCTCCTCAATGAGCAGTTCTTC. Amino acids: CSSSLLNEQFF.

The V gene is TRBV5-5, the J gene TRBJ2-2; D perhaps matches TRBD1 (5 bases). Trimming stripped 1 base from V and 0 bases from J, with 7 bases between. Germline V CDR1 and CDR2: SGHKS, YYEKEE (reference sequence). This CDR3 has 15 residues. The CDR3 is CASSLKGSNTGELFF. Here the CDR3 DNA reads TGTGCCAGCAGCTTGAAGGGGTCGAACACCGGGGAGCTGTTTTTT.

This clone came up a few times. The chain joins TRBV6-1 to TRBJ2-7, with 8 positions matching TRBD2. The germline V gene encodes CDR1 MNHNS and CDR2 SASEGT. Trimming took 0 bases from V and 2 from J; bases not matched to a gene: 3. This CDR3 contains 15 residues. The CDR3, as DNA: TGTGCCAGCAGTGAAGCGCCGGGGGGGGCCTACGAGCAGTACTTC. Protein sequence: CASSEAPGGAYEQYF.

V gene TRBV5-4 combines with J gene TRBJ1-6; D call uncertain. Germline-derived CDR1 and CDR2 are SGHNT and YYREEE (reference sequence). The V end was cut by 0 bases, the J end by 3 bases, with 10 bases between. This CDR3 comprises 16 residues. The DNA of the CDR3 is TGTGCCAGCAGCTTGGCCCCGACTATCTATAATTCACCCCTCCACTTT. This codes for CASSLAPTIYNSPLHF.

The V gene is TRBV7-3, the J gene TRBJ1-1; no clear D gene. The CDR3 length is 13 residues. Trimming stripped 4 bases from V and 1 base from J, with 7 bases between. Germline V gene data show CDR1 as SGHTA and CDR2 as FQGTGA. Here the CDR3 reads CASSSHANTEAFF. The CDR3 DNA follows: TGTGCCAGCAGCTCACACGCGAACACTGAAGCTTTCTTT. Combining the CDR3 with reference TRBV7-3 and TRBJ1-1 gives the whole variable domain GAGVSQTPSNKVTEKGKYVELRCDPISGHTALYWYRQSLGQGPEFLIYFQGTGAADDSGLPNDRFFAVRPEGSVSTLKIQRTERGDSAVYLCASSSHANTEAFFGQGTRLTVV.

The rearrangement uses TRBV9 and TRBJ1-3; D gene unclear. The V end lost 4 bases, the J end lost 0 bases, and 20 bases lay between the germline ends. Germline-derived CDR1 and CDR2 are SGDLS and YYNGEE. The CDR3 is 18 amino acids. CDR3 coding DNA: TGTGCCAGCAGCCCAGGTGCGGGGTTTACCCCCTCTGGAAACACCATATATTTT. Its protein product is CASSPGAGFTPSGNTIYF.

CDR3 sequence reads: CAVRRQGGYTF. Here the CDR3 DNA reads TGTGCCGTGAGGAGACAGGGCGGCTACACCTTC. This chain joins TRBV19 and TRBJ1-2; 7 nucleotides line up with TRBD1. V lost 11 bases and J lost 8; bases outside the gene matches: 8. Germline values: CDR1 LNHDA, CDR2 SQIVND (reference sequence). The CDR3 length is 11 residues.

The V gene is TRBV29-1, the J gene TRBJ2-1; 12 nucleotides align to TRBD2. After removal of 3 bases from V and 4 bases from J, the junction contained 4 bases not matched to a gene. The length of the CDR3 is 15 residues. From germline, CDR1 is SQVTM and CDR2 ANQGSEA. CDR3 sequence (DNA): TGCAGCGTTGAGGGACTAGCGGGCGGTTACAATGAGCAGTTCTTC. Its translation: CSVEGLAGGYNEQFF.

This clone occurred a few times. DNA of the CDR3: TGTGCCAGCAGCACGGGACAGTTCAATGGCTACACCTTC. Encoded protein: CASSTGQFNGYTF. The chain couples TRBV6-5 to TRBJ1-2; TRBD1 matches 7 bases. The V gene end was trimmed by 6 bases and the J gene end by 6 bases; junction bases not matched to a gene: 7. The length of the CDR3 is 13 residues. Germline assignment: CDR1 MNHEY and CDR2 SVGAGI.

The chain has TRBV2 and TRBJ2-1, with D hard to call. V lost 3 bases, J lost 9 bases, and 15 bases lay in between. Germline V lookup: CDR1 SNHLY, CDR2 FYNNEI. The CDR3 length is 14 residues. The DNA of the CDR3 is TGTGCCAGCAGTGATCGTGTGGAGTATAGTGAGCAGTTCTTC. Translating it yields CASSDRVEYSEQFF.

This rearrangement joins TRBV25-1 to TRBJ2-1, with D unresolved. The V end lost 3 bases, the J end lost 7 bases, and 10 bases lay between the germline ends. Germline CDR1 MGHDK, CDR2 SYGVNS. The CDR3 loop spans 13 amino acids. CDR3 protein: CASSESGRNEQFF. The CDR3 coding sequence is TGTGCCAGCAGTGAGTCAGGCCGAAATGAGCAGTTCTTC.

The chain has TRBV27 and TRBJ2-2; a possible D gene is TRBD2 (5 bases). Germline-derived CDR1 and CDR2 are MNHEY and SMNVEV (reference sequence). Deletions cut 6 bases from V and 5 bases from J, with 16 bases between. CDR3 size: 15 residues. CDR3 in amino acids: CASRPSGVETGELFF. The CDR3 DNA is TGTGCCAGCAGGCCCTCCGGGGTCGAAACCGGGGAGCTGTTTTTT.

Of note for this clone: The same CDR3 is also encoded by other DNA sequences in this sample. V usage is TRBV13 and J usage is TRBJ1-1; 8 bases align to TRBD1. From germline, CDR1 is PRHDT and CDR2 FYEKMQ (reference sequence). V lost 4 bases, J lost 2 bases, and 3 bases stayed unmatched. The CDR3 has 14 amino acids. CDR3 amino acids: CASSSGTGNTEAFF. The CDR3 nucleotides read TGTGCCAGCAGCTCTGGGACAGGTAACACTGAAGCTTTCTTT.

This clone was counted once. The V call is TRBV4-1, the J call TRBJ2-7; 7 bases match TRBD1. The CDR3 has 14 residues. With V trimmed by 0 bases and J by 3 bases, 2 bases remained unmatched. The germline CDR1 and CDR2 sequences are MGHRA and YSYEKL. The CDR3 sequence is CASSQDGTDYEQYF. The CDR3 DNA is TGCGCCAGCAGCCAAGATGGGACAGACTACGAGCAGTACTTC.

Only a few counts were recorded for this clone. The chain is built from TRBV10-3 and TRBJ1-1; TRBD1 matches 7 bases. The CDR3 totals 15 residues. V shed 7 bases and J 0 bases; nucleotides not matched to a gene: 8. Germline V gene sequence: CDR1 ENHRY, CDR2 SYGVKD. The CDR3 nucleotides are TGTGCCATCAATAAACAGGGGCCTATGAACACTGAAGCTTTCTTT. As protein: CAINKQGPMNTEAFF.

The count of this clone is one. The chain links TRBV21-1 to TRBJ1-5; the table's TRBD1 call for D was not verified on the DNA. TRBV21-1 is annotated as a pseudogene. This CDR3 has 15 amino acids. CDR3 in DNA: TGTGCCAGCAGCAGCGGACAGCGTGACAATCAGCCCCAGCATTTT. Translated, it gives CASSSGQRDNQPQHF.

In this sample, this clone is large. The chain has TRBV7-9 and TRBJ2-3, with 7 bases identical to TRBD1. The V gene's germline CDR1 is SEHNR and CDR2 FQNEAQ (reference sequence). The CDR3 contains 15 residues. After removal of 3 bases from V and 0 bases from J, the junction contained 3 bases not matched to a gene. The CDR3 loop is CASSLTGFSTDTQYF. The CDR3 region has the DNA TGTGCCAGCAGCTTGACAGGGTTCAGCACAGATACGCAGTATTTT.

A few counts support this clone. The chain joins TRBV2 to TRBJ2-1; 9 nucleotides align to TRBD1. Germline V gene lookup returns CDR1 SNHLY and CDR2 FYNNEI. There are 15 residues in the CDR3. V dropped 3 bases and J dropped 6; count of bases not matched to a gene: 6. As DNA, the CDR3 is TGTGCCAGCAGTGACGGACGGACAGGGGTCAATGAGCAGTTCTTC. Its translation: CASSDGRTGVNEQFF.

The DNA of the CDR3 is TGTGCCAGCAGCTCTTACCGGGGGAGCTCCTACAATGAGCAGTTCTTC. Translated: CASSSYRGSSYNEQFF. V gene TRBV11-2 combines with J gene TRBJ2-1, with D possibly matching TRBD2 (6 bases). V lost 4 bases to trimming and J lost 0 bases, with 13 bases between them. CDR1 is SGHAT and CDR2 is FQNNGV in the germline V gene. This CDR3 region has 16 residues.

In DNA, the CDR3 is TGTGCCAGTGAGGGGACAAATTCCTACGAGCAGTACTTC. Residues: CASEGTNSYEQYF. J is TRBJ2-7 and V is TRBV6-6, with D perhaps matching TRBD1 (6 bases). In germline, CDR1 is MNHNY, CDR2 SVGAGI (reference sequence). V was pared by 9 bases and J by 1 base, with 13 bases between. The CDR3 totals 13 residues.

This clone was seen a single time. The J gene is TRBJ2-4, the V gene TRBV5-6; 10 nucleotides match TRBD1. The CDR3 consists of 13 residues. Germline CDR1 is SGHDT and CDR2 is YYEEEE. V lost 6 bases, J lost 7 bases, and 4 bases stayed unmatched. CDR3 region: CASTADRGNIQYF. CDR3 DNA sequence: TGTGCCAGCACCGCGGACAGGGGGAACATTCAGTACTTC.

The chain uses TRBV5-1 and TRBJ1-3, with D unresolved. Germline CDR1 and CDR2: SGHRS and YFSETQ. V was clipped by 0 bases and J by 2 bases, with 6 bases between them. The CDR3 sequence is 14 residues long. The CDR3 DNA sequence: TGCGCCAGCAGCTTGGCGGGAGCTGGAAACACCATATATTTT. Protein: CASSLAGAGNTIYF.